The T cell receptor beta chain under discussion was sequenced for a study of T-cell memory formation after mild COVID-19. Study background: TCR clustering was largely donor specific. Notes on the study in general: Those CD4+ clones that contracted were mainly in CM and EM (CD8+ ones in EMRA). Unconfirmed was the SARS-CoV-2 specificity of second-wave clones that peaked on day 37. Cross-reactive memory apparently joined, as some responding clones appeared in pre-infection memory.

CDR3 length equals 13 residues. Trimming at V came to 3 bases and at J to 8 bases, leaving 6 bases not matched to a gene. Germline V gives CDR1 LGHNA, CDR2 YSLEER. TCRdb reprocessed the 5' RACE reads with MiXCR, giving one entry per CDR3 protein. The table has around 250,000 distinct CDR3 sequences, about a sixth seen once. This clonotype showed up just a few times. Its antigen remains unidentified. V gene TRBV4-3 combines with J gene TRBJ1-2; 7 bases match TRBD1. Sequenced input: PBMCs or a T cell subset sorted from them (not recorded which). This receptor was identified in a man between 18 and 35 years old who had mild COVID-19 (a few samples of this study predate the infection). Cell type and time point are not known. CDR3 residues: CASSQHRGEGYTF. The CDR3 coding sequence is TGCGCCAGCAGCCAGCACAGGGGTGAGGGCTACACCTTC.